Ten or more counts support the clone carrying this TCR beta chain. Antigen specificity is unknown. This entry is derived from a study of T cells in Graves' hyperthyroidism and ophthalmopathy. Findings and limits, study-wide: The model forecast ophthalmopathy, anticipating it by a median around 6.5 months before onset. In the analysis, a 13 V-J model separated ophthalmopathy from stable hyperthyroidism.

This CDR3 has 17 amino acids. Between the trimmed V and J ends, which lost 2 bases and 1 base, there was a span of 20 bases. Germline loops: CDR1 DFQATT, CDR2 SNEGSKA (reference sequence). Researchers amplified the TCR beta CDR3 regions from RNA transcripts. HTBI primers were used for first-round RT-PCR of the TCR CDR3. MiXCR, applied by TCRdb to the multiplex PCR reads, yields one record per CDR3 protein. The sample lists approximately 510,000 distinct CDR3 sequences, 46% seen once, with about 40% in the top ten. Sequencing was done on a sample of peripheral blood or thyroid tissue (not recorded which). V gene TRBV20-1 combines with J gene TRBJ1-1; D is unresolved. The clonotype originates from an adult woman with Graves' disease, either hyperthyroidism or ophthalmopathy (not recorded which). The CDR3 sequence is CSARSQFTEDRNTEAFF. The CDR3 DNA follows: TGCAGTGCTAGATCCCAATTCACAGAAGATCGGAACACTGAAGCTTTCTTT.